These T cell receptor beta chains were read from a single sample in a study of cytomegalovirus exposure and HLA in healthy donors. Sequencing used immunoSEQ multiplex PCR; TCRdb keeps in-frame clones, though not all of them. The data hold around 250,000 clones, with about 81% observed a single time. The specimen sequenced was PBMCs. These TCRs come from a woman aged 55-69 years in good health and CMV-seropositive. Each CDR3 is given without its conserved first and last residue. Clone size is shown for a subset of rows, as once, few, many or a class of expanded clone.

size,V,length,CDR3
-,TRBV27,10,ASRSGNYGYT
-,TRBV5-1,12,ASSLAERRDIQY
-,TRBV5-6,13,ASSLLTGVGDTQY
-,TRBV2,11,ASRGQDNQPQH
-,TRBV5-6,10,ASGRGNQPQH
-,TRBV28,14,ASSYRTSGRANEQF
-,TRBV13,13,ASSAPGSTGNTIY
-,TRBV5-6,12,ASSFYLQGGEQY
-,TRBV7-9,12,ASSLGTSGYEQF
-,TRBV5-1,14,ASKGGSGAIYNEQF
-,TRBV18,13,ASSPGRQGGTEAF
-,TRBV28,12,ASLRGVSYNEQF
-,TRBV5-1,16,ASSSGRRADVNTGELF
-,TRBV27,11,ASSLVRGYEQY
-,TRBV25-1,10,ASSELGNTIY
-,TRBV5-4,11,ASSPRGAQGYT
-,TRBV30,14,AWSVRDRVPNEKLF
-,TRBV18,12,ASSPRSPREAQY
few,TRBV4-1,13,ASSQRARLNQPQH
few,TRBV7-9,11,AIRPEGTETQY
-,TRBV28,12,ASSLVSGVAEAF
-,TRBV13,16,ASSLAGLATRGNYGYT
-,TRBV5-4,12,ASSLTGGNTEAF
-,TRBV19,12,ASSLGGDSTEAF
-,TRBV28,8,GAGGGGYT
-,TRBV29-1,12,SAGPGLAPGELF
-,TRBV4-1,11,ASSQMARDEQF
-,TRBV27,14,ASTSSSQGTTDTQY
-,TRBV5-1,11,ASSRDRGTEAF
-,TRBV5-1,13,ASSSRGDSYNEQF
-,TRBV5-1,11,ASSYRVGTEAF
-,TRBV7-6,14,ASSLNRDRGTDTQY